These 17 T cell receptor beta chains were all obtained from the same sample, sequenced in a study of T cell responses to AZD1222 COVID-19 vaccine. Assay used: immunoSEQ multiplex PCR; TCRdb lists only in-frame clones, some missing. This repertoire shows about 150,000 clones, 75% to 95% found once; its top ten account for 1.8%. This sample comprised peripheral blood, obtained on day 0 of AZD1222 vaccination. These receptors came from an adult in good health.

The rearrangement links TRBV10-3 to TRBJ2-7, with 12 bases matching TRBD2. Per germline, CDR1 ENHRY and CDR2 SYGVKD. The CDR3 is made up of 17 amino acids. Trimming at V came to 3 bases and at J to 3 bases, leaving 9 bases not matched to a gene. The CDR3 DNA reads TGTGCCATCAGTGACTGGGCTAGCGGGAGGGCCGGCTACGAGCAGTACTTC. It translates to CAISDWASGRAGYEQYF.

The chain recombines TRBV7-2 with TRBJ1-2; D unclear. Germline V gene sequence: CDR1 SGHTA, CDR2 FQGNSA. The CDR3 is 14 amino acids. Trimming stripped 4 bases from V and 4 bases from J, with 13 bases between. In DNA, the CDR3 is TGTGCCAGCAGCTCCCGGACGGATAGCTATGGCTACACCTTC. Amino acid sequence: CASSSRTDSYGYTF. The full variable domain, with the rest looked up from reference TRBV7-2 and TRBJ1-2, is GAGVSQSPSNKVTEKGKDVELRCDPISGHTALYWYRQSLGQGLEFLIYFQGNSAPDKSGLPSDRFSAERTGGSVSTLTIQRTQQEDSAVYLCASSSRTDSYGYTFGSGTRLTVV.

The chain is built from TRBV4-3 and TRBJ1-1, with a possible D match to TRBD1 (6 bases). CDR1 is LGHNA and CDR2 is YSLEER in the germline V gene. This CDR3 spans 17 amino acids. Trimming removed 0 bases from V and 1 base from J, with 15 bases in between. CDR3 in amino acids: CASSQDLNVQGNTEAFF. Here the CDR3 DNA reads TGCGCCAGCAGCCAAGATCTTAATGTACAGGGGAACACTGAAGCTTTCTTT.

The rearrangement joins TRBV5-6 to TRBJ1-6, with TRBD1 as a possible D gene (5 bases). This CDR3 has 14 residues. Trimming shortened V by 6 bases and J by 9 bases, and 16 bases separated the two germline ends. CDR1 is SGHDT, CDR2 YYEEEE, per germline. The DNA for the CDR3 is TGTGCCAGCACCGAAGCGGGGCGAGGTTCACCCCTCCACTTT. Protein sequence: CASTEAGRGSPLHF.

The J gene is TRBJ1-5, the V gene TRBV28; the D is unclear. The germline V gene has CDR1 MDHEN and CDR2 SYDVKM. The CDR3 has 14 amino acids. V was trimmed by 2 bases and J by 9 bases, leaving 14 bases between them. The CDR3 here is CASSLPIQVGPQHF. DNA for the CDR3: TGTGCCAGCAGTTTACCCATTCAAGTCGGGCCCCAGCATTTT.

This chain uses TRBV6-5 with TRBJ2-7; 11 bases line up with TRBD2. Germline assignment: CDR1 MNHEY and CDR2 SVGAGI. The junction had 6 bases not matched to a gene; V was cut back by 6 bases and J by 2 bases. The CDR3 totals 15 residues. The CDR3, as DNA: TGTGCCAGCAGCCTAACTAGCGGGAGTACCTACGAGCAGTACTTC. It codes for CASSLTSGSTYEQYF.

This chain joins TRBV12-2 and TRBJ2-3. TRBV12-2 is described as a pseudogene. This CDR3 is 14 amino acids long. Here the CDR3 DNA reads TGTGCAAGCCGTCTTCAATCTAGCACAGATACGCAGTATTTT. Its protein is CASRLQSSTDTQYF.

CDR3 sequence reads: CASSQDLAGVADTQYF. The CDR3 coding sequence is TGTGCCAGCAGCCAAGATCTAGCGGGAGTGGCAGATACGCAGTATTTT. This chain uses TRBV4-2 with TRBJ2-3, with 10 bases lining up with TRBD2. The CDR3 contains 16 residues. With 0 bases clipped from V and 4 bases from J, the junction kept 4 bases outside the gene matches. The germline V gene encodes CDR1 LGHNA and CDR2 YNFKEQ.

The gene calls are TRBV11-2 and TRBJ2-2; 11 nucleotides align to TRBD1. With 5 bases clipped from V and 4 bases from J, the junction kept 3 bases outside the gene matches. Germline CDR1 reads SGHAT; CDR2 reads FQNNGV. The CDR3 contains 15 residues. Written as DNA, the CDR3 is TGTGCCAGCAGCCGGACAGGGGGCTTCACCGGGGAGCTGTTTTTT. Translating it yields CASSRTGGFTGELFF.

This rearrangement joins TRBV7-3 to TRBJ2-3; D is undetermined. CDR1 is SGHTA and CDR2 is FQGTGA in the germline V gene. V gave up 10 bases and J gave up 5 bases, with 13 bases separating them. This CDR3 has 12 amino acids. CDR3 DNA sequence: TGTGCCACCACTATCAATAGAGATACGCAGTATTTT. It specifies CATTINRDTQYF.

This rearrangement joins TRBV7-2 to TRBJ1-4; TRBD1 is a possible D gene (6 bases). V was trimmed by 1 base and J by 0 bases, leaving 15 bases between them. This CDR3 contains 18 residues. The germline V gene encodes CDR1 SGHTA and CDR2 FQGNSA. CDR3 amino acids: CASSLDPPYRATNEKLFF. Written as DNA, the CDR3 is TGTGCCAGCAGCTTAGACCCGCCTTACAGGGCAACTAATGAAAAACTGTTTTTT.

V and J are TRBV4-1 and TRBJ2-7; D is perhaps TRBD1 or TRBD2 (5 bases each). V shed 2 bases and J shed 3 bases, with 11 bases lying between them. The CDR3 spans 14 residues. CDR1 MGHRA and CDR2 YSYEKL come from the germline V gene. CDR3 sequence: CASSQPGRNYEQYF. CDR3 sequence (DNA): TGCGCCAGCAGCCAACCGGGACGGAACTACGAGCAGTACTTC.

This chain uses TRBV6-5 with TRBJ2-7; tentatively, D is TRBD2 (6 bases). The CDR3 covers 15 residues. V was cut by 1 base and J by 2 bases, with 12 bases left in between. Germline-derived CDR1 and CDR2 are MNHEY and SVGAGI. CDR3 nucleotides: TGTGCCAGCAGTTACTGGGGGGACCTCACCTACGAGCAGTACTTC. It yields the protein CASSYWGDLTYEQYF.

The chain has TRBV4-3 and TRBJ2-5, with D possibly matching TRBD2 (5 bases). There are 18 residues in the CDR3. Trimming took 0 bases from V and 1 from J, leaving 18 bases between them. CDR1 and CDR2 from the germline V gene are LGHNA and YSLEER. DNA of the CDR3: TGCGCCAGCAGCCAAGATCGGGGAAAAGGGCTTCTCCAAGAGACCCAGTACTTC. This translates into CASSQDRGKGLLQETQYF.

This chain links TRBV2 with TRBJ2-2; 8 bases map to TRBD2. After removal of 2 bases from V and 4 bases from J, the junction contained 9 bases not matched to a gene. The germline gives CDR1 SNHLY, CDR2 FYNNEI. The CDR3 is made up of 17 amino acids. CDR3 sequence reads: CASSEYGTRRGTGELFF. The CDR3 nucleotides read TGTGCCAGCAGTGAATATGGGACTAGAAGGGGCACCGGGGAGCTGTTTTTT.

The chain has TRBV28 and TRBJ2-7; no clear D. CDR1 is MDHEN, CDR2 SYDVKM, per germline. This CDR3 contains 12 residues. Trimming took 3 bases from V and 2 from J, leaving 5 bases between them. The CDR3 nucleotides read TGTGCCAGCAGTTTTCACCCCTACGAGCAGTACTTC. Protein sequence: CASSFHPYEQYF. Full variable domain (outside the CDR3, taken from reference TRBV28 and TRBJ2-7): DVKVTQSSRYLVKRTGEKVFLECVQDMDHENMFWYRQDPGLGLRLIYFSYDVKMKEKGDIPEGYSVSREKKERFSLILESASTNQTSMYLCASSFHPYEQYFGPGTRLTVT.

V and J are TRBV19 and TRBJ2-5; D is perhaps TRBD1 or TRBD2 (5 bases each). In germline, CDR1 is LNHDA, CDR2 SQIVND (reference sequence). Trimming cost V 5 bases and J 2 bases, with 18 bases left between them. This CDR3 has 16 residues. CDR3 sequence (DNA): TGTGCCAGTAGTTCCGGGACGGACTTCGAACAAGAGACCCAGTACTTC. It translates to CASSSGTDFEQETQYF.